A selection of T cell receptor beta chains follows, all from one sample in a study of cytomegalovirus exposure and HLA in healthy donors. Sequencing used immunoSEQ multiplex PCR; TCRdb keeps in-frame clones, though not all of them. Here the sample spans about 270,000 clones, 86% being singletons. Sequenced sample: PBMCs. These receptors all stem from a man aged 40-49 years in good health and CMV-seropositive. CDR3s include the opening cysteine and the closing phenylalanine or tryptophan. The D gene is left open where the match is weak. Size is omitted from some rows. Given values are once, few, many or a class for expanded clones.

CDR3nt: TGTGCCAGCAGCAAAGGGGTCGGGGGCAGGGGGCGGAGCGGGGAGCTGTTTTTT
CDR3aa: CASSKGVGGRGRSGELFF
abundance: -
v_gene: TRBV21-1
j_gene: TRBJ2-2
d_gene: -

CDR3nt: TGTGCCAGCGCGGGGGGGGCCTACAATGAGCAGTTCTTC
CDR3aa: CASAGGAYNEQFF
abundance: -
v_gene: TRBV28
j_gene: TRBJ2-1
d_gene: TRBD2

CDR3nt: TGTGCCAGCAGCTTAACGGTGCTAGCGGGAGATACGCAGTATTTT
CDR3aa: CASSLTVLAGDTQYF
abundance: -
v_gene: TRBV7-3
j_gene: TRBJ2-3
d_gene: TRBD2

CDR3nt: TGCGCCAGCAGCTTGGATTTTCTCTCTGGGGCCAACGTCCTGACTTTC
CDR3aa: CASSLDFLSGANVLTF
abundance: -
v_gene: TRBV5-1
j_gene: TRBJ2-6
d_gene: -

CDR3nt: TGTGCCAGCAAACCGACAGGAAGGCCCTACGAGCAGTACTTC
CDR3aa: CASKPTGRPYEQYF
abundance: -
v_gene: TRBV28
j_gene: TRBJ2-7
d_gene: -

CDR3nt: TGTGCCAGCAGCGCCGCGACTAGCGGGATACTCACAGATACGCAGTATTTT
CDR3aa: CASSAATSGILTDTQYF
abundance: -
v_gene: TRBV7-8
j_gene: TRBJ2-3
d_gene: TRBD2

CDR3nt: TGCGCCAGCACGACAGGGGTGACAGATACGCAGTATTTT
CDR3aa: CASTTGVTDTQYF
abundance: once
v_gene: TRBV5-1
j_gene: TRBJ2-3
d_gene: TRBD1

CDR3nt: TGTGCCAGCAGCTTGGGGCAGGTTATGAACACTGAAGCTTTCTTT
CDR3aa: CASSLGQVMNTEAFF
abundance: -
v_gene: TRBV5-6
j_gene: TRBJ1-1
d_gene: -

CDR3nt: TGTGCCAGCAGTCTAGCGGGAGACGGATCTGGGGCCAACGTCCTGACTTTC
CDR3aa: CASSLAGDGSGANVLTF
abundance: -
v_gene: TRBV27
j_gene: TRBJ2-6
d_gene: TRBD2

CDR3nt: TGTGCCAGCAGCCCCCGTACAGGGCAGCATACGCAGTATTTT
CDR3aa: CASSPRTGQHTQYF
abundance: -
v_gene: TRBV4-2
j_gene: TRBJ2-3
d_gene: -

CDR3nt: TGTGCCAGCAGCTTAGTTGGCGGGAGCTCCTCCTACGAGCAGTACTTC
CDR3aa: CASSLVGGSSSYEQYF
abundance: -
v_gene: TRBV11-2
j_gene: TRBJ2-7
d_gene: TRBD2

CDR3nt: TGTGCCAGTAGTCTGCTCTTCGGACAGATTAACTATGGCTACACCTTC
CDR3aa: CASSLLFGQINYGYTF
abundance: -
v_gene: TRBV19
j_gene: TRBJ1-2
d_gene: -

CDR3nt: TGTGCCAACAGCTCGACAGGGGCCCCCGGCGAGCAGTACTTC
CDR3aa: CANSSTGAPGEQYF
abundance: -
v_gene: TRBV9
j_gene: TRBJ2-7
d_gene: TRBD1

CDR3nt: TGCGCCAGCAGCTCTGGACTAGCGGGAACCCTTATAGAGCAGTACTTC
CDR3aa: CASSSGLAGTLIEQYF
abundance: -
v_gene: TRBV5-1
j_gene: TRBJ2-7
d_gene: TRBD2

CDR3nt: TGTGCCACCAGCCACCTGGGTGGACAGGTTAATAATTCACCCCTCCACTTT
CDR3aa: CATSHLGGQVNNSPLHF
abundance: -
v_gene: TRBV15
j_gene: TRBJ1-6
d_gene: TRBD1

CDR3nt: TGTGCCAGCAGCTCGATCATGGGGGGTTTTGAGGACGAGCAGTACTTC
CDR3aa: CASSSIMGGFEDEQYF
abundance: once
v_gene: TRBV5-8
j_gene: TRBJ2-7
d_gene: -

CDR3nt: TGTGCCAGCAGCCAAGGCAGCGGGAGAGGTAATGAGCAGTTCTTC
CDR3aa: CASSQGSGRGNEQFF
abundance: -
v_gene: TRBV14
j_gene: TRBJ2-1
d_gene: TRBD2

CDR3nt: TGTGCCAGCAGCTTAGCTCTTGAGCGGGGTCGGAATCAGCCCCAGCATTTT
CDR3aa: CASSLALERGRNQPQHF
abundance: -
v_gene: TRBV7-2
j_gene: TRBJ1-5
d_gene: -

CDR3nt: TGTGCCACCAGCAGAGATTACCCCGGACAGGGCTACGAGCAGTACTTC
CDR3aa: CATSRDYPGQGYEQYF
abundance: -
v_gene: TRBV15
j_gene: TRBJ2-7
d_gene: TRBD1

CDR3nt: TGCGCCAGCAGCCCAGGGGGCCATAATTCACCCCTCCACTTT
CDR3aa: CASSPGGHNSPLHF
abundance: few
v_gene: TRBV5-1
j_gene: TRBJ1-6
d_gene: TRBD1

CDR3nt: TGTGCCAGCAGTTTATGGGGGGCAGATAACACTGAAGCTTTCTTT
CDR3aa: CASSLWGADNTEAFF
abundance: -
v_gene: TRBV28
j_gene: TRBJ1-1
d_gene: -

CDR3nt: TGTGCCAGCAGTGTGCCCAACAGGGCCACTGAAGCTTTCTTT
CDR3aa: CASSVPNRATEAFF
abundance: many
v_gene: TRBV6-1
j_gene: TRBJ1-1
d_gene: -

CDR3nt: TGTGCCAGCAGCTTCGGACAGACTCCTAATGAAAAACTGTTTTTT
CDR3aa: CASSFGQTPNEKLFF
abundance: few
v_gene: TRBV9
j_gene: TRBJ1-4
d_gene: -

CDR3nt: TGTGCCAGCAGCTTGGGGGGAAACGCCGGGGAGCTGTTTTTT
CDR3aa: CASSLGGNAGELFF
abundance: -
v_gene: TRBV7-3
j_gene: TRBJ2-2
d_gene: -

CDR3nt: TGCAGCGTCCTGACTCCTACCTACGAGCAGTACTTC
CDR3aa: CSVLTPTYEQYF
abundance: -
v_gene: TRBV29-1
j_gene: TRBJ2-7
d_gene: -

CDR3nt: TGTGCCAGCCTAGTTAGGGGAAGAAATCAGCCCCAGCATTTT
CDR3aa: CASLVRGRNQPQHF
abundance: -
v_gene: TRBV28
j_gene: TRBJ1-5
d_gene: -

CDR3nt: TGTGCCAGCAGCTTCACGGGTAGGACAGATACGCAGTATTTT
CDR3aa: CASSFTGRTDTQYF
abundance: -
v_gene: TRBV7-3
j_gene: TRBJ2-3
d_gene: -

CDR3nt: TGTGCCACCAGCAGGAGAAAACAGGCGATTAATGAAAAACTGTTTTTT
CDR3aa: CATSRRKQAINEKLFF
abundance: -
v_gene: TRBV15
j_gene: TRBJ1-4
d_gene: -

CDR3nt: TGTGCCAGCAGCAAATCGGACGGCAGGAGTAGCGGGAGGGCTCCCTACGAGCAGTACTTC
CDR3aa: CASSKSDGRSSGRAPYEQYF
abundance: -
v_gene: TRBV21-1
j_gene: TRBJ2-7
d_gene: -

CDR3nt: TGTGCCAGCAGTTCCCGACAGGGGACAGAGACCCAGTACTTC
CDR3aa: CASSSRQGTETQYF
abundance: -
v_gene: TRBV27
j_gene: TRBJ2-5
d_gene: TRBD1

CDR3nt: TGCGCCAGCAGCCAAGATCGCACCCGGGGCTATGGCTACACCTTC
CDR3aa: CASSQDRTRGYGYTF
abundance: once
v_gene: TRBV4-1
j_gene: TRBJ1-2
d_gene: -

CDR3nt: TGTGCCAGTAGTACAGGACAGTACTACGAGCAGTACTTC
CDR3aa: CASSTGQYYEQYF
abundance: -
v_gene: TRBV19
j_gene: TRBJ2-7
d_gene: -

CDR3nt: TGTGCCAGCAGTGACCGGGACAGGAACACTGAAGCTTTCTTT
CDR3aa: CASSDRDRNTEAFF
abundance: -
v_gene: TRBV2
j_gene: TRBJ1-1
d_gene: TRBD1

CDR3nt: TGTGCCAGCACCCACATACCCGGGACAGGAAACTACAATGAGCAGTTCTTC
CDR3aa: CASTHIPGTGNYNEQFF
abundance: once
v_gene: TRBV28
j_gene: TRBJ2-1
d_gene: TRBD1

CDR3nt: TGTGCCTGGAGCCGGGACAGGGGCAATCAGCCCCAGCATTTT
CDR3aa: CAWSRDRGNQPQHF
abundance: -
v_gene: TRBV30
j_gene: TRBJ1-5
d_gene: TRBD1

CDR3nt: TGTGCCAGCAGTTTTGGGGACAGAAAAGCTTTCTTT
CDR3aa: CASSFGDRKAFF
abundance: few
v_gene: TRBV28
j_gene: TRBJ1-1
d_gene: TRBD1

CDR3nt: TGTGCCAGCAGTTCTTCAGGACAGGGGACTGATGAAAAACTGTTTTTT
CDR3aa: CASSSSGQGTDEKLFF
abundance: -
v_gene: TRBV28
j_gene: TRBJ1-4
d_gene: TRBD1

CDR3nt: TGTGCCAGCAGCCCTCTCGGGAGGGCCTACGAGCAGTACTTC
CDR3aa: CASSPLGRAYEQYF
abundance: once
v_gene: TRBV7-6
j_gene: TRBJ2-7
d_gene: TRBD2

CDR3nt: TGTGCCAGCAGTTACTCGGCCGATCAGCCCCAGCATTTT
CDR3aa: CASSYSADQPQHF
abundance: -
v_gene: TRBV6-5
j_gene: TRBJ1-5
d_gene: -

CDR3nt: TGCGCCAGCAGCCAACTGGGACTAGCTGACGAGCAGTACTTC
CDR3aa: CASSQLGLADEQYF
abundance: -
v_gene: TRBV4-1
j_gene: TRBJ2-7
d_gene: TRBD2

CDR3nt: TGTGCCAGCAGCAGGACAGTTGCGGGCAATCAGCCCCAGCATTTT
CDR3aa: CASSRTVAGNQPQHF
abundance: -
v_gene: TRBV28
j_gene: TRBJ1-5
d_gene: -

CDR3nt: TGCGCCAGCAGCCCTAGCGGGAGGACATACAATGAGCAGTTCTTC
CDR3aa: CASSPSGRTYNEQFF
abundance: -
v_gene: TRBV4-1
j_gene: TRBJ2-1
d_gene: TRBD2

CDR3nt: TGCGCCAGCAGCCACCCTCCGTCCGGGAGGAGGTGGTATACGCAGTATTTT
CDR3aa: CASSHPPSGRRWYTQYF
abundance: -
v_gene: TRBV4-1
j_gene: TRBJ2-3
d_gene: TRBD2

CDR3nt: TGTGCCAGCTCACTTGATCCGACAGGCAACTATGGCTACACCTTC
CDR3aa: CASSLDPTGNYGYTF
abundance: -
v_gene: TRBV18
j_gene: TRBJ1-2
d_gene: -

CDR3nt: TGTGCCAGCAGCCGCCGACAGGGGTCTCCCTACGAGCAGTACTTC
CDR3aa: CASSRRQGSPYEQYF
abundance: -
v_gene: TRBV7-9
j_gene: TRBJ2-7
d_gene: TRBD1

CDR3nt: TGTGCCAGCAGCCCATTCGCCCTGAACATCAATGAGCAGTTCTTC
CDR3aa: CASSPFALNINEQFF
abundance: -
v_gene: TRBV9
j_gene: TRBJ2-1
d_gene: -

CDR3nt: TGTGCCAGCAGCTCTAACCTTGGAAACACCATATATTTT
CDR3aa: CASSSNLGNTIYF
abundance: -
v_gene: TRBV11-3
j_gene: TRBJ1-3
d_gene: -

CDR3nt: TGTGCCAGCAGCCTTCCCCAGAATCCTGACTATGGCTACACCTTC
CDR3aa: CASSLPQNPDYGYTF
abundance: once
v_gene: TRBV5-4
j_gene: TRBJ1-2
d_gene: -

CDR3nt: TGTGCCAGCAGCACCGACTTAGACGGGGAGCTGTTTTTT
CDR3aa: CASSTDLDGELFF
abundance: -
v_gene: TRBV5-6
j_gene: TRBJ2-2
d_gene: -

CDR3nt: TGTGCCAGCAGCCCCAATGCAGGTAGCGTCCACAATGAGCAGTTCTTC
CDR3aa: CASSPNAGSVHNEQFF
abundance: -
v_gene: TRBV7-9
j_gene: TRBJ2-1
d_gene: -

CDR3nt: TGTGCCAGCACGCAGGAGGGGATTTATAGCAATCAGCCCCAGCATTTT
CDR3aa: CASTQEGIYSNQPQHF
abundance: -
v_gene: TRBV7-8
j_gene: TRBJ1-5
d_gene: -

CDR3nt: TGTGCCAGCAGGAGGCAAACCCACTCTGGAAACACCATATATTTT
CDR3aa: CASRRQTHSGNTIYF
abundance: -
v_gene: TRBV2
j_gene: TRBJ1-3
d_gene: -

CDR3nt: TGTGCCAGCAGCCTTGGGACTAGCGGGAGGCTCAATGAGCAGTTCTTC
CDR3aa: CASSLGTSGRLNEQFF
abundance: few
v_gene: TRBV7-6
j_gene: TRBJ2-1
d_gene: TRBD2

CDR3nt: TGTGCCAGCTCACCCGGGACAGGGGAAGCTTTCTTT
CDR3aa: CASSPGTGEAFF
abundance: -
v_gene: TRBV18
j_gene: TRBJ1-1
d_gene: TRBD1

CDR3nt: TGCGCCAGCAGCTTGGTCAGGGGAGCCTACAATGAGCAGTTCTTC
CDR3aa: CASSLVRGAYNEQFF
abundance: -
v_gene: TRBV5-1
j_gene: TRBJ2-1
d_gene: -

CDR3nt: TGTGCCAGCAGTCCACAGGGGGCGACCGGGGAGCTGTTTTTT
CDR3aa: CASSPQGATGELFF
abundance: -
v_gene: TRBV6-4
j_gene: TRBJ2-2
d_gene: TRBD1

CDR3nt: TGTGCCACCGCCAGGGCGGACTATGGCTACACCTTC
CDR3aa: CATARADYGYTF
abundance: few
v_gene: TRBV7-9
j_gene: TRBJ1-2
d_gene: -

CDR3nt: TGTGCCAGCTCACCCTCGGACAGGGTGGCGGCTAACTATGGCTACACCTTC
CDR3aa: CASSPSDRVAANYGYTF
abundance: -
v_gene: TRBV18
j_gene: TRBJ1-2
d_gene: TRBD1

CDR3nt: TGTGCCAGCAGCTTGCGGGACAGGGGCTCAGATACGCAGTATTTT
CDR3aa: CASSLRDRGSDTQYF
abundance: -
v_gene: TRBV5-4
j_gene: TRBJ2-3
d_gene: TRBD1

CDR3nt: TGTGCCACCCCAGGGCACTTGTCCTCCGGGGAGCTGTTTTTT
CDR3aa: CATPGHLSSGELFF
abundance: once
v_gene: TRBV5-3
j_gene: TRBJ2-2
d_gene: -